These 15 T cell receptor beta chains originate from one sample sequenced in a study of beta chain features in type 1 diabetes. These receptors' antigens are unknown. Study observations and caveats: Patients with Type 1 diabetes showed moderately but significantly shorter TCRB CDR3s in all four CD4+ subsets.

Expressed TCRB transcripts were sequenced because the entire RNA isolate underwent reverse transcription. Using immunoSEQ multiplex PCR, the repertoire was profiled, and TCRdb retains in-frame clones only, with some absent. The repertoire holds around 310,000 clones, with roughly 12% as singletons. Sequencing was performed on naive CD4+ T cells from blood. The origin of the receptors is a woman under 30 with type 1 diabetes.

This chain connects TRBV7-8 to TRBJ2-5, with a tentative D call TRBD2 (6 bases). Germline-derived CDR1 and CDR2 are SGHVS and FQNEAQ. The CDR3 runs 17 residues. V shed 3 bases and J shed 5 bases, with 22 bases lying between them. CDR3 protein: CASSLGTPVGTVETQYF. Written as DNA, the CDR3 is TGTGCCAGCAGCTTGGGGACTCCTGTCGGGACGGTGGAGACCCAGTACTTC.

This clone was found a few times. V gene TRBV5-6 combines with J gene TRBJ2-2; D is possibly TRBD2 (5 bases). Trimming stripped 1 base from V and 6 bases from J, with 10 bases between. The CDR3 covers 14 residues. Germline CDR1 SGHDT, CDR2 YYEEEE. CDR3 protein: CASSLRGYPGELFF. The CDR3 nucleotides are TGTGCCAGCAGCTTGCGGGGTTACCCCGGGGAGCTGTTTTTT.

V usage is TRBV30 and J usage is TRBJ2-3, with TRBD2 as a possible D gene (6 bases). Germline V lookup: CDR1 GTSNPN, CDR2 SVGIG (reference sequence). This CDR3 is built from 15 residues. V shed 2 bases and J shed 0 bases, with 12 bases lying between them. The CDR3 sequence: CAWSKVSGSTDTQYF. The DNA of the CDR3 is TGTGCCTGGAGTAAGGTTAGCGGAAGCACAGATACGCAGTATTTT.

In its sample, this clone was seen a few times. J is TRBJ2-5 and V is TRBV5-1, with D perhaps TRBD2 (5 bases). Germline CDR1 SGHRS, CDR2 YFSETQ. CDR3 length equals 15 residues. V was trimmed by 0 bases and J by 5 bases, leaving 14 bases between them. CDR3 sequence reads: CASSLGPITGETQYF. In DNA form, the CDR3 reads TGCGCCAGCAGCTTGGGGCCCATCACGGGGGAGACCCAGTACTTC.

The CDR3 is CASSLASAGEWDTQYF. For the CDR3, the DNA is TGTGCCAGCAGTTTAGCCTCGGCGGGAGAGTGGGATACGCAGTATTTT. The V call is TRBV28, the J call TRBJ2-3; 7 bases match TRBD2. The CDR3 spans 16 residues. The ends lost 2 bases at V and 6 bases at J; junction bases unmatched: 11. CDR1 MDHEN and CDR2 SYDVKM come from the germline V gene.

This clone was recorded a few times. The V call is TRBV21-1, the J call TRBJ2-1; the table's D call, TRBD1, was not checked against the DNA. TRBV21-1 is shown as a pseudogene. The CDR3 extends over 15 amino acids. The CDR3 protein is CASSKGQGDDNEQFF. Written as DNA, the CDR3 is TGTGCCAGCAGCAAAGGGCAGGGCGACGACAATGAGCAGTTCTTC.

This clone was found a few times. The chain carries TRBV28 and TRBJ1-5; tentatively, D is TRBD1 (5 bases). This CDR3 contains 12 residues. V gave up 2 bases and J gave up 6 bases, with 5 bases separating them. Germline loops: CDR1 MDHEN, CDR2 SYDVKM. CDR3 in DNA: TGTGCCAGCAGTTTAAGGGGTCAGCCCCAGCATTTT. Protein sequence: CASSLRGQPQHF.

In this sample, this clone turned up a few times. V usage is TRBV4-1 and J usage is TRBJ2-5, with D tentatively TRBD2 (6 bases). CDR3 size: 13 residues. V was cut by 5 bases and J by 7 bases, with 14 bases left in between. CDR1 is MGHRA and CDR2 is YSYEKL in the germline V gene. The CDR3 sequence is CASSKEGLATQYF. The DNA of the CDR3 is TGCGCCAGCAGCAAGGAGGGGCTAGCGACCCAGTACTTC.

V and J are TRBV19 and TRBJ2-5; the D gene is possibly TRBD2 (6 bases). V was cut by 5 bases and J by 5 bases, with 12 bases left in between. The germline V gene encodes CDR1 LNHDA and CDR2 SQIVND (reference sequence). CDR3 size: 13 residues. The CDR3 sequence is CASSRRAVETQYF. The CDR3 DNA follows: TGTGCCAGTAGTCGGAGGGCCGTGGAGACCCAGTACTTC.

This clone appeared a few times. The chain employs TRBV5-1 and TRBJ2-2, with 8 nucleotides matching TRBD1. CDR1 and CDR2 (germline): SGHRS, YFSETQ. CDR3 size: 15 residues. The J segment lost 1 base and the V segment lost 7 bases, leaving 6 bases of the junction unmatched. Here the CDR3 reads CASLTGTGNTGELFF. In DNA, the CDR3 is TGCGCCAGCCTAACCGGGACAGGGAACACCGGGGAGCTGTTTTTT.

The rearrangement uses TRBV10-3 and TRBJ2-3; TRBD1 agrees at 9 bases. Germline CDR1 is ENHRY and CDR2 is SYGVKD. The CDR3 is 14 residues long. Trimming at V came to 7 bases and at J to 5 bases, leaving 7 bases not matched to a gene. CDR3 DNA: TGTGCCATCAACCCGGGACAGGGATTAGATACGCAGTATTTT. This translates into CAINPGQGLDTQYF.

The rearrangement uses TRBV9 and TRBJ2-1, with 12 bases that match TRBD2. Germline CDR1 SGDLS, CDR2 YYNGEE. The CDR3 has 18 residues. The V and J ends lost 0 bases and 2 bases, in that order; junction bases with no gene match: 6. The CDR3 sequence is CASSVASSGRVTYNEQFF. CDR3 nucleotides: TGTGCCAGCAGCGTAGCGTCTAGCGGGAGGGTCACCTACAATGAGCAGTTCTTC. The full variable domain, its missing parts supplied by reference TRBV9 and TRBJ2-1, is DSGVTQTPKHLITATGQRVTLRCSPRSGDLSVYWYQQSLDQGLQFLIQYYNGEERAKGNILERFSAQQFPDLHSELNLSSLELGDSALYFCASSVASSGRVTYNEQFFGPGTRLTVL.

The chain carries TRBV28 and TRBJ2-1; 8 bases match TRBD1. The junction had 8 bases not matched to a gene; V was cut back by 0 bases and J by 7 bases. Looked up from germline, CDR1 is MDHEN and CDR2 is SYDVKM. CDR3 size: 16 residues. CDR3 coding DNA: TGTGCCAGCAGTTTATGGGGGACAGGCTCGAGGAATGAGCAGTTCTTC. Amino acid sequence: CASSLWGTGSRNEQFF.

The gene calls are TRBV7-9 and TRBJ2-1; 8 bases fit TRBD2. CDR3 length: 14 residues. The germline gives CDR1 SEHNR, CDR2 FQNEAQ (reference sequence). The CDR3 region is CASGGLVSYNEQFF. In nucleotides, the CDR3 is TGTGCGAGCGGGGGCTTGGTGTCCTACAATGAGCAGTTCTTC. Drawing the rest from reference TRBV7-9 and TRBJ2-1, the complete variable domain is DTGVSQNPRHKITKRGQNVTFRCDPISEHNRLYWYRQTLGQGPEFLTYFQNEAQLEKSRLLSDRFSAERPKGSFSTLEIQRTEQGDSAMYLCASGGLVSYNEQFFGPGTRLTVL.

The chain couples TRBV13 to TRBJ1-1; TRBD1 might be the D (6 bases). The CDR3 sequence is 15 residues long. Trimming stripped 5 bases from V and 1 base from J, with 14 bases between. CDR1 and CDR2 (germline): PRHDT, FYEKMQ (reference sequence). This CDR3 reads CASSPRPGENTEAFF. CDR3 DNA sequence: TGTGCCAGCAGCCCAAGGCCAGGGGAGAACACTGAAGCTTTCTTT.